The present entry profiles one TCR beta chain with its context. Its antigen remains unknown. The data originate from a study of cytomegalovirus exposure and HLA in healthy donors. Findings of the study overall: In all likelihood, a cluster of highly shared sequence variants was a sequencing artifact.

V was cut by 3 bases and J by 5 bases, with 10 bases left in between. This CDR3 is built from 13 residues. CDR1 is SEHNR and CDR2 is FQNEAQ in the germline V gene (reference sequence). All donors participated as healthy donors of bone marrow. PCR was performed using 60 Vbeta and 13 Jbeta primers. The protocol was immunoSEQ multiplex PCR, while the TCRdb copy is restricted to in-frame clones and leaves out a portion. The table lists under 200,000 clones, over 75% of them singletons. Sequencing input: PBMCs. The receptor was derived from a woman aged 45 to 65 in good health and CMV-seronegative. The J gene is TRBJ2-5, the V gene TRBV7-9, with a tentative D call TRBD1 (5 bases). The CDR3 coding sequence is TGTGCCAGCAGCTTTTTGGGGCCTGAGACCCAGTACTTC. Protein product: CASSFLGPETQYF.